The present TCR beta chain was sequenced within a study of cytomegalovirus exposure and HLA in healthy donors (dated 2017 in TCRdb). About the full investigation: According to an earlier analysis of 587 of the donors, 150 million to 200 million T cells yielded some 110 million unique TCR beta sequences and about 300 Gb of sequence data. Typing coverage differed by locus: A, B, C, DRB1 and DQB1 were typed in roughly 620-640 donors, DQA1 in about 500, DPA1 in roughly 590, and DPB1 in roughly 470. A later analysis re-analyzed previously published TCR beta repertoires from 600 to 850 donors and added high-resolution HLA genotyping to study TCR occurrence patterns. Across 300 to 400 genotyped donors of the cohort, an average of about 240,000 unique TCR beta nucleotide sequences per donor were sequenced, and 15% to 20% of those sequences were non-productive. HLA typing covered class I and class II loci at four-digit resolution. An early release covering about 600 HLA-typed donors comprised about 290 gigabases of sequencing data and some 79 million unique TCR sequences. Donor age, sex, ethnicity and CMV serostatus were compiled alongside the repertoire data. The study used immunosequencing to profile the T cell repertoires of 666 subjects and linked those repertoires to cytomegalovirus serostatus. To predict cytomegalovirus infection status, the study brought together high-throughput TCR immunosequencing, statistical association of individual TCRs with disease status, and machine learning. A later genetic analysis took genome-wide SNP genotypes for about three fifths of the 666 donors and used that subset as a discovery cohort. Rather than using new phenotypic data, the later analysis identified candidate immune exposures from TCR beta sequences and from how often those sequences occurred across donors. About five DR-DQ haplotypes were handled as single units for association and clustering because linkage in the cohort was strong. Among the roughly 400 genotyped donors, around 81% belonged to the genetic ancestry cluster associated with self-reported Caucasian donors. All discovery cohort repertoires had been generated on a single sequencing platform. To decide whether each TCR beta V gene segment behaved as functional or pseudogenic, an earlier analysis of approximately 590 of the donors relied on high-throughput TCR beta sequencing. In addition to the first cohort of approximately 650 subjects, a separate validation cohort of approximately 130 different subjects was used. The study aimed to test whether cataloging public T cell receptors could reveal signatures of past pathogen exposure. Beyond this particular receptor, the publication reports: While some public TCRs were present in many individuals, most TCR sequences turned up only very rarely across donors. Only TCR beta chains were sequenced in this cohort, and the absence of alpha or paired-chain data limited detectable features. Several of the top co-occurrence clusters appeared to be linked to parvovirus B19, influenza, CMV and Epstein-Barr virus, according to a later analysis. In vitro tests confirmed that a few of the cytomegalovirus-associated TCR beta chains recognize cytomegalovirus antigens. Because some donors lacked HLA typing at each locus, the association tests relied only on the typed subset. A cluster of highly shared sequence variants was judged likely to represent a technical artifact of the sequencing pipeline. Approximately 16 rarely observed V segments, including chromosome 9 orphons, were excluded from the earlier analysis of about 610 of the donors because counts were too low. Broadly in line with IMGT annotations, most TCR beta V segments showed up in productive rearrangements about 87% or about 30% of the time in an earlier analysis of roughly 590 of the donors. Cytomegalovirus status was reported to be diagnosed by the classifier with high specificity and sensitivity in both the original and validation cohorts. Immune exposure information for the cohort was limited to CMV serostatus. Strong co-occurrence of HLA alleles, especially DR and DQ, made assigning TCR associations to individual alleles difficult. Presence/absence analyses assumed roughly uniform sequencing depth across donors, an assumption that may not hold. A later analysis found that TCR association rates varied across HLA loci, with DRB1 alleles showing the most associated TCRs and HLA-C alleles the fewest. The authors suggested that the approach could potentially be generalized to other disease states and immunological phenotypes. An association between a missense DCLRE1C variant and V-gene and J-gene trimming of TCR beta chains was found in a later genetic analysis and replicated in an independent cohort. A later analysis associated roughly 17,000 TCR beta sequences with specific HLA alleles at a false discovery rate of 0.05. Most CMV-associated TCR beta chains appeared to be HLA-restricted in a later analysis, and the HLA associations seemed to be driven largely by CMV exposure. A total of roughly 160 TCR beta chains were listed by the study as associated with cytomegalovirus. According to a later genetic analysis, donors in an Asian-associated ancestry cluster had fewer N-insertions in productive TCRs than the roughly 670-donor mean. Correlated functional status among segregating V segments might be attributable to linkage disequilibrium, but an unknown experimental factor could not be ruled out. Compared with equally common non-associated chains, HLA-associated TCR beta chains in a later analysis were more clonally expanded and had lower generation probabilities. A further reported finding was that TCR beta sequences accurately predicted the HLA-A and HLA-B alleles for most subjects in the first cohort.

This clone was observed once. What this receptor recognizes is not known. Nothing much larger sits one base from this clone, and base qualities are not available. The cohort comprised several hundred healthy bone marrow donors. All cohort members were sampled while nominally healthy, although unrecorded immune exposures were likely present. The donor was CMV seronegative and was included in the group of a few hundred seronegative cohort members. Each donor provided a peripheral blood sample, and peripheral blood mononuclear cells were used for TCR beta sequencing. The Qiagen DNeasy Blood Extraction Kit was used to extract genomic DNA from the blood cell samples. The method behind the library was the immunoSEQ multiplex PCR assay. For the multiplex PCR, a mixture combining 60 forward primers for TCR Vbeta segments and 13 reverse primers for TCR Jbeta segments was used. The CDR3 region of rearranged TCR beta genes was amplified from genomic DNA with a multiplex PCR assay. Amplified TCR beta libraries were sequenced as 87-base-pair reads on the Illumina HiSeq System. Regarding the original processing steps: In a later analysis, some 80 million unique TCR beta chains were counted across the 500 to 850 repertoires, and some 10 million of these chains were shared by at least two donors. Raw reads were error-corrected and collapsed into unique sequences with a nearest-neighbor algorithm that merged closely related sequences to remove PCR and sequencing errors. To assign V, D and J gene segments, CDR3 sequences were aligned to IMGT reference sequences. For a sequence to be retained, a match of at least six nucleotides was required to both a V gene segment and a J gene segment. A rearrangement counted as productive if the CDR3 had no stop codons and remained in frame with V and J, and every other rearrangement counted as non-productive. Following IMGT convention, CDR3 was defined as the stretch from the second conserved V-encoded cysteine up to the conserved J-encoded phenylalanine. The earlier analysis of 500 to 600 of the donors excluded sequences that lacked an unambiguous match to a single V gene segment. An earlier analysis of fewer than 750 of the donors called V segments functional above 56.7% productive rearrangements and segregating when the between-donor standard deviation exceeded 5%. A statistical classification framework was developed to diagnose cytomegalovirus status using the catalog of TCR beta chain sequences. A later analysis assigned V and J genes by comparing TCR nucleotide sequences with IMGT/GENE-DB human TR gene sequences. Using the TCRdist pipeline, a later analysis assigned CDR3 sequences along with most-parsimonious VDJ recombination scenarios. In a later analysis, each TCR beta chain was defined by its CDR3 amino acid sequence together with its V-gene family, and reads without a unique V-gene family were excluded. In a later analysis, fewer than 650 highly shared, low-generation-probability nucleotide sequences were removed to address suspected cross-contamination and a sequencing artifact. In a later analysis, a clonal expansion index was calculated for each public chain from normalized within-repertoire ranks of inferred template counts. A later analysis computed generation probabilities with a VDJ recombination model fitted to out-of-frame rearrangements, and checked the results against IGoR. Hypergeometric tests were used in a later analysis to score TCR-TCR, TCR-HLA and TCR-CMV co-occurrence, with a repertoire-size bias correction applied to the TCR pairs. False discovery rates were estimated in a later analysis by permuting HLA or CMV assignments 20 times. In a later analysis, co-occurring TCRs were grouped using DBSCAN, and TCRdist sequence similarity was added for clustering within HLA-allele-positive subsets. Co-occurrence clustering excluded repertoires with fewer than 30,000 or more than 120,000 public chains, plus five with anomalous nucleotide sharing. TCRdb stores this immuneACCESS table with in-frame sequences only. Part of the clones is absent; in the studies checked, under half of the shortfall reflects unresolved V genes, and no reason is known for the rest. V and J calls and clone size follow that table, whereas D and trimming were derived from the DNA. This sample lists roughly 130,000 clones; about 80% were detected once. Together, the top ten hold approximately 5% of the sample.

The source is a man aged 25-40 years in good health and CMV-seronegative. Specimen: PBMCs.

The nucleotide sequence is TGTGCCAGCAGTTCCAACTACAATGAGCAGTTCTTC. Translation gives CASSSNYNEQFF. The chain joins TRBV28 to TRBJ2-1, with no confident D gene call. The CDR3 measures 12 amino acids from cysteine to phenylalanine. The CDR3 DNA has 36 bases and is translated from base 1. The germline V gene encodes CDR1 MDHEN and CDR2 SYDVKM. Trimming removed 4 bases from V and 3 bases from J, leaving 4 bases between the germline ends. With the portions outside the CDR3 filled from the reference TRBV28 and TRBJ2-1 genes, the complete variable region becomes DVKVTQSSRYLVKRTGEKVFLECVQDMDHENMFWYRQDPGLGLRLIYFSYDVKMKEKGDIPEGYSVSREKKERFSLILESASTNQTSMYLCASSSNYNEQFFGPGTRLTVL.